A selection of T cell receptor beta chains follows, all from one sample in a study of glioma-infiltrating T cells. TCRdb used MiXCR to reprocess the multiplex PCR reads, holding one entry per CDR3 protein. The sample shows around 390,000 distinct CDR3 sequences, 41% of them seen only once. Sequenced material: glioma tissue, nonneoplastic brain tissue, or PBMCs (not recorded which). Receptor source: a human donor with low-grade glioma or glioblastoma, undergoing nonglioma brain surgery, or in good health (not recorded which). Both conserved end residues are part of each CDR3. A D gene is named only where the DNA matches it firmly. Clone size is shown for a subset of rows, as once, few, many or a class of expanded clone.

d_call: TRBD2; v_call: TRBV4-1; j_call: TRBJ2-1; cdr3_length: 17; clone_size: few; cdr3_aa: CASSRIPSGRASNEQFF; cdr3_nt: TGCGCCAGCAGCCGAATTCCTAGCGGGAGGGCCTCCAATGAGCAGTTCTTC
d_call: -; v_call: TRBV2; j_call: TRBJ2-5; cdr3_length: 13; clone_size: -; cdr3_aa: CASRAPNGETQYF; cdr3_nt: TGTGCCAGTCGGGCGCCTAACGGAGAGACCCAGTACTTC
d_call: TRBD1; v_call: TRBV27; j_call: TRBJ1-1; cdr3_length: 18; clone_size: many; cdr3_aa: CASSRPGGTGKLNTEAFF; cdr3_nt: TGTGCCAGCAGCCGACCGGGGGGGACAGGGAAGTTGAACACTGAAGCTTTCTTT
d_call: -; v_call: TRBV20-1; j_call: TRBJ2-7; cdr3_length: 13; clone_size: few; cdr3_aa: CSALRTDLHEQYF; cdr3_nt: TGCAGTGCGCTACGGACTGATCTACACGAGCAGTACTTC
d_call: -; v_call: TRBV19; j_call: TRBJ2-7; cdr3_length: 13; clone_size: -; cdr3_aa: CASSRQCSYEQYF; cdr3_nt: TGTGCCAGTAGTCGACAGTGTTCCTACGAGCAGTACTTC
d_call: -; v_call: TRBV6-1; j_call: TRBJ2-2; cdr3_length: 13; clone_size: -; cdr3_aa: CTSSRLGTGELFF; cdr3_nt: TGTACCAGCAGTAGGCTGGGCACCGGGGAGCTGTTTTTT
d_call: TRBD1; v_call: TRBV28; j_call: TRBJ2-3; cdr3_length: 16; clone_size: -; cdr3_aa: CASGFPWDRPTDTQYF; cdr3_nt: TGTGCCAGCGGTTTCCCTTGGGACAGGCCCACAGATACGCAGTATTTT
d_call: -; v_call: TRBV20-1; j_call: TRBJ2-3; cdr3_length: 15; clone_size: -; cdr3_aa: CSARDRGGPTDTQYF; cdr3_nt: TGCAGTGCTAGAGATAGGGGGGGCCCCACAGATACGCAGTATTTT
d_call: TRBD2; v_call: TRBV20-1; j_call: TRBJ2-7; cdr3_length: 18; clone_size: -; cdr3_aa: CSARAVPGLAGDSYEEYF; cdr3_nt: TGCAGTGCTCGCGCCGTCCCGGGACTAGCGGGAGATTCCTACGAGGAGTACTTC
d_call: -; v_call: TRBV6-1; j_call: TRBJ2-5; cdr3_length: 17; clone_size: -; cdr3_aa: CASSKRPPFVVGETQYF; cdr3_nt: TGTGCCAGCAGTAAACGCCCGCCCTTCGTGGTCGGGGAGACCCAGTACTTC
d_call: -; v_call: TRBV7-2; j_call: TRBJ1-5; cdr3_length: 15; clone_size: few; cdr3_aa: CASSLWGPSNQPQHF; cdr3_nt: TGTGCCAGCAGCTTATGGGGGCCCAGCAATCAGCCCCAGCATTTT
d_call: -; v_call: TRBV15; j_call: TRBJ2-5; cdr3_length: 15; clone_size: once; cdr3_aa: CATSRGGQGQETQYF; cdr3_nt: TGTGCCACCAGCAGAGGAGGGCAGGGCCAAGAGACCCAGTACTTC
d_call: TRBD1; v_call: TRBV28; j_call: TRBJ2-1; cdr3_length: 13; clone_size: few; cdr3_aa: CASGGTGTNEQFF; cdr3_nt: TGTGCCAGCGGAGGGACAGGGACCAATGAGCAGTTCTTC
d_call: -; v_call: TRBV12-5; j_call: TRBJ1-1; cdr3_length: 17; clone_size: once; cdr3_aa: CASGLSILAAENTEAFF; cdr3_nt: TGTGCTAGTGGTTTGTCAATTTTGGCCGCCGAGAACACTGAAGCTTTCTTT
d_call: TRBD1; v_call: TRBV28; j_call: TRBJ2-1; cdr3_length: 14; clone_size: few; cdr3_aa: CASSGGTGNNEQFF; cdr3_nt: TGTGCCAGCAGTGGCGGGACAGGGAACAATGAGCAGTTCTTC
d_call: -; v_call: TRBV6-2/TRBV6-3; j_call: TRBJ2-7; cdr3_length: 12; clone_size: many; cdr3_aa: CASNAVGDEQYF; cdr3_nt: TGTGCCAGCAACGCAGTAGGGGACGAGCAGTACTTC
d_call: -; v_call: TRBV28; j_call: TRBJ1-1; cdr3_length: 15; clone_size: many; cdr3_aa: CASTLGDLINTEAFF; cdr3_nt: TGTGCCAGCACCCTGGGGGACCTTATTAACACTGAAGCTTTCTTT
d_call: -; v_call: TRBV5-4; j_call: TRBJ1-4; cdr3_length: 15; clone_size: -; cdr3_aa: CASSLGRGRGEKLFF; cdr3_nt: TGTGCCAGCAGCTTAGGTCGGGGTCGAGGAGAAAAACTGTTTTTT
d_call: -; v_call: TRBV27; j_call: TRBJ1-6; cdr3_length: 16; clone_size: -; cdr3_aa: CASSVGGAARNSPLHF; cdr3_nt: TGTGCCAGCAGTGTGGGGGGGGCAGCTAGAAATTCGCCCCTCCACTTT
d_call: TRBD1; v_call: TRBV6-5; j_call: TRBJ2-2; cdr3_length: 16; clone_size: few; cdr3_aa: CASSGDGQGNTGELFF; cdr3_nt: TGTGCCAGCAGTGGCGACGGACAGGGGAACACCGGGGAGCTGTTTTTT
d_call: -; v_call: TRBV10-3; j_call: TRBJ2-7; cdr3_length: 15; clone_size: few; cdr3_aa: CAISESRTASYEQYF; cdr3_nt: TGTGCCATCAGTGAGTCGAGGACAGCCTCCTACGAGCAGTACTTC
d_call: TRBD1; v_call: TRBV6-2/TRBV6-3; j_call: TRBJ2-7; cdr3_length: 17; clone_size: few; cdr3_aa: CASSYDADRGVSYEQYF; cdr3_nt: TGTGCCAGCAGTTACGACGCTGACAGGGGGGTGTCCTACGAGCAGTACTTC
d_call: -; v_call: TRBV10-3; j_call: TRBJ1-5; cdr3_length: 14; clone_size: few; cdr3_aa: CAISESVINQPQHF; cdr3_nt: TGTGCCATCAGTGAGTCGGTAATCAATCAGCCCCAGCATTTT
d_call: -; v_call: TRBV20-1; j_call: TRBJ2-2; cdr3_length: 16; clone_size: few; cdr3_aa: CSARDHRGSNTGELFF; cdr3_nt: TGCAGTGCTAGAGATCATCGGGGATCGAACACCGGGGAGCTGTTTTTT
d_call: TRBD2; v_call: TRBV28; j_call: TRBJ2-3; cdr3_length: 13; clone_size: many; cdr3_aa: CAGEGGRTDTQYF; cdr3_nt: TGTGCGGGAGAAGGCGGGAGAACAGATACGCAGTATTTT
d_call: TRBD2; v_call: TRBV2; j_call: TRBJ2-2; cdr3_length: 16; clone_size: -; cdr3_aa: CASINSGTSDTGELFF; cdr3_nt: TGTGCCAGCATTAACTCCGGGACTAGCGATACCGGGGAGCTGTTTTTT
d_call: -; v_call: TRBV7-2; j_call: TRBJ1-6; cdr3_length: 14; clone_size: few; cdr3_aa: CASSQEGSNSPLHF; cdr3_nt: TGCGCCAGCAGCCAAGAGGGTAGTAACTCACCCCTCCACTTT
d_call: TRBD1; v_call: TRBV25-1; j_call: TRBJ2-3; cdr3_length: 15; clone_size: -; cdr3_aa: CASSGGQGSSDTQYF; cdr3_nt: TGTGCCAGCAGTGGGGGACAGGGAAGCTCAGATACGCAGTATTTT
d_call: TRBD1; v_call: TRBV24-1; j_call: TRBJ2-7; cdr3_length: 14; clone_size: -; cdr3_aa: CATSGTGDPYEQYF; cdr3_nt: TGTGCCACCAGTGGAACAGGGGACCCCTACGAGCAGTACTTC